The entry below describes one T cell receptor beta chain. In this sample, this clonotype turned up once. No antigen is known for it. No base-level quality is on record; no much larger clone is a single base apart. Weak support is all one read offers. Including the terminal cysteine and phenylalanine, the CDR3 comprises 17 residues. The read is trimmed to its CDR3 DNA, 51 bases read in frame from base 1. Sequences SEHNR (CDR1) and FQNEAQ (CDR2) are obtained from the germline V gene (reference sequence). V and J are truncated by 4 bases and 1 base respectively, leaving an intervening sequence of 20 bases. All patients had node-negative disease on CT and PET/CT, and none had a history of other malignancies or prior chemotherapy or radiotherapy. At each of two time points, six milliliters of peripheral venous blood were collected into EDTA tubes. Ficoll-Paque Plus density-gradient centrifugation was used to isolate PBMCs. Samples were stored at -80°C immediately after collection until analysis.

This sample stems from a study of prognosis after radiotherapy for stage I lung cancer listed by TCRdb under 2021. Broadly, across the study: Between April 2018 and early 2019, fewer than 20 patients with stage I NSCLC were enrolled in Nanjing, China. Newly diagnosed primary stage I lung tumors were found in fourteen patients, while oligometastatic NSCLC after surgical resection of the primary tumor was found in 4 to 6. All patients were considered medically inoperable, owing to comorbidities in more than ten and refusal of surgery in over five. The cohort comprised more than 10 men and six or seven women with a median age of approximately 70 years, ranging from about 50 to 85 years. Tumor histology was squamous cell carcinoma in about 7 patients and adenocarcinoma in about 12. SBRT was given in 3 to 5 fractions with a biologically effective dose of at least 100 Gy, using image-guided IMRT or VMAT. In every patient, SBRT was given without any concurrent therapy. After SBRT, distant metastases developed in about 20% of the 19 patients at a median of approximately seven months, while the remaining 15 patients had no significant progression. Peripheral blood TCR beta repertoires were profiled in stage I NSCLC patients before and after stereotactic body radiotherapy, and the repertoires were related to distant failure. The study took one blood sample before SBRT and one after SBRT from each of approximately 20 patients and sequenced all 40 or so samples. What the work shows at the level of the full study, not this receptor alone: No determination of tumor specificity was made for expanded TCR clones. Post-SBRT Shannon entropy and its change from baseline were lower in patients who developed distant metastases; baseline Shannon entropy was not associated with metastases. Limitations of the study included a small cohort and short follow-up, and the study findings need independent validation. Differences by metastasis status were reportedly seen in TRBV and TRBJ usage frequencies, involving two V genes at baseline and, after SBRT, several V genes and two J genes. After SBRT, the number of unique TCR clones decreased (median about 9,100 before versus some 7,000 after; Wilcoxon paired P=0.011). No adjustment for multiple comparisons was applied to any of the reported P values.

Two rounds of multiplex PCR on genomic DNA were used to amplify the TCR beta CDR3 region. In the first PCR round, primers specific to each TRBV and TRBJ gene were used, and the primer sequences were filed in Chinese patent CN105087789A. Universal primers were used in the second PCR round. The Roche High Pure PCR Template Preparation Kit was used to extract genomic DNA from the frozen PBMCs. An Illumina HiSeq 3000 was used to sequence the libraries paired-end with 151 bp reads. Processing in the source paper ran as follows. Raw reads lacking the multiplex PCR primer sequences were removed with CutAdapt. High-quality paired reads were merged into contigs with PEAR. TRB V, D and J gene segments were assigned to each contig with MiXCR by alignment to reference sequences. To remove sequencing errors, CDR3 sequences were clustered according to base quality and sequence similarity. Diversity was calculated as Shannon entropy divided by the natural log of the number of productive TCR sequences. To get clonality, Shannon entropy was divided by the natural log of the number of unique clonotypes, and that result was subtracted from one. The Youden index of ROC curves was used to select progression-free survival cut-offs for repertoire metrics, and analyses were performed in R 3.5.3. TCRdb's own reprocessing of the public reads used fastp at Q25 and MiXCR and kept productive beta chains. Here each entry gathers all rows of one CDR3 protein and keeps the most common genes and DNA. For this entry, the V and J calls and clone size follow TCRdb and not the study's own pipeline. The sample table contains 10,000 to 15,000 distinct CDR3 sequences; only one count was recorded for roughly 40% of them. Together, the top ten hold 40% of the sample.

This specimen consisted of PBMCs, obtained before or after stereotactic body radiation therapy (not recorded which). This TCR derives from a donor at least 50 years old with non-small cell lung cancer. This chain is built from TRBV7-9 and TRBJ2-7, and perhaps TRBD2 as D gene, on 6 matching bases. CDR3 region: CASSSYRWGDLSYEQYF. The bases read TGTGCCAGCAGCTCCTACCGGTGGGGGGACCTTTCCTACGAGCAGTACTTC.